The 19 T cell receptor beta chains given below trace back to one sample, sequenced in a study of cytomegalovirus exposure and HLA in healthy donors. PCR amplification relied on 60 Vbeta primers (plus 13 Jbeta primers). Profiling relied on immunoSEQ multiplex PCR, and the TCRdb table lists in-frame clones only, not all of them. The sample carries more than 150,000 clones, roughly 79% recorded once. Sequenced input: PBMCs. Receptors originate from a man aged 35-49 years in good health and CMV-seronegative.

This sequence joins TRBV5-6 and TRBJ2-5, with TRBD2 matching 14 bases. CDR1 and CDR2 from the germline V gene are SGHDT and YYEEEE. V lost 4 bases to trimming and J lost 5 bases; unmatched junction nucleotides: 4. This CDR3 has 15 residues. For the CDR3, the DNA is TGTGCCAGCAGCGCCGGACTAGCGGGAGGTGAGACCCAGTACTTC. Translation: CASSAGLAGGETQYF.

V is TRBV27 and J is TRBJ2-4; 8 bases match TRBD1. CDR3 length equals 17 residues. In germline, CDR1 is MNHEY, CDR2 SMNVEV (reference sequence). After removal of 6 bases from V and 1 base from J, the junction contained 11 bases not matched to a gene. This CDR3 is CASRPAGGAKAKNIQYF. The CDR3 DNA reads TGTGCCAGCAGACCAGCAGGGGGCGCGAAGGCCAAAAACATTCAGTACTTC.

The chain is built from TRBV7-2 and TRBJ2-2; 7 positions match TRBD2. The CDR3 consists of 13 residues. Losses at the gene ends were 7 bases for V and 6 bases for J; bases not matched to a gene: 5. Germline CDR1 is SGHTA and CDR2 is FQGNSA. CDR3: CASNSGEPGELFF. CDR3 in DNA: TGTGCCAGCAACAGCGGGGAGCCCGGGGAGCTGTTTTTT.

The chain links TRBV27 to TRBJ2-1; 10 positions match TRBD1. V lost 7 bases and J lost 7; bases outside the gene matches: 10. Germline V lookup: CDR1 MNHEY, CDR2 SMNVEV (reference sequence). The length of the CDR3 is 15 residues. The CDR3 region has the DNA TGTGCCAGCACCATAGGGGGACAGGGGTTGAATGAGCAGTTCTTC. It is translated as CASTIGGQGLNEQFF.

V usage is TRBV5-1 and J usage is TRBJ1-2, with a tentative D call TRBD1 (5 bases). V was trimmed by 4 bases and J by 8 bases, leaving 15 bases between them. Per germline, CDR1 SGHRS and CDR2 YFSETQ. CDR3 length equals 13 residues. As DNA, the CDR3 is TGCGCCAGCAGCCCGGTCGGGGGAAGGGGCTACACCTTC. This sequence encodes CASSPVGGRGYTF.

With respect to this clone: An end of the junction differs from the germline gene, which may be a read error. This chain uses TRBV15 with TRBJ2-7; tentatively, D is TRBD2 (7 bases). CDR1 is LNHNV and CDR2 is YYDKDF in the germline V gene (reference sequence). There are 11 residues in the CDR3. CDR3 region: CALGGAYEQYF. The CDR3 nucleotides read TGTGCCCTAGGGGGGGCCTACGAGCAGTACTTT.

The DNA of the CDR3 is TGTGCCAGCAGCTCTTTTACCGGGACAGTAAACACCGGGGAGCTGTTTTTT. Translation: CASSSFTGTVNTGELFF. The rearrangement uses TRBV7-9 and TRBJ2-2; TRBD1 matches at 7 bases. This CDR3 spans 17 amino acids. J was trimmed by 2 bases and V by 4 bases; bases with no gene match: 10. Looked up from germline, CDR1 is SEHNR and CDR2 is FQNEAQ (reference sequence).

The rearrangement uses TRBV10-1 and TRBJ1-2; D is unresolved. This CDR3 contains 13 residues. Germline V CDR1 and CDR2: WNHNN, SYGVQD (reference sequence). Trimming removed 6 bases at V and 3 bases at J, with 11 bases between. The chain's CDR3 is CASSSGQDYGYTF. The CDR3 region has the DNA TGCGCCAGCAGCTCCGGTCAAGACTATGGCTACACCTTC.

The V call is TRBV5-1, the J call TRBJ2-5; 13 bases align to TRBD2. V lost 4 bases to trimming and J lost 5 bases; unmatched junction nucleotides: 2. Germline CDR1 SGHRS, CDR2 YFSETQ. The CDR3 contains 14 residues. In DNA form, the CDR3 reads TGCGCCAGCAGCGGGACTAGCGGGGTTGAGACCCAGTACTTC. It is translated as CASSGTSGVETQYF.

J is TRBJ1-5 and V is TRBV19; possibly TRBD1 for D (6 bases). Germline V gene data show CDR1 as LNHDA and CDR2 as SQIVND (reference sequence). The V end was cut by 5 bases, the J end by 7 bases, with 12 bases between. This CDR3 is 13 amino acids long. The DNA of the CDR3 is TGTGCCAGTAGTCTTCAACAGGGACAGCCCCAGCATTTT. Translating gives CASSLQQGQPQHF.

This clone was observed a few times. The genes are TRBV7-3 and TRBJ2-1; 9 bases are a match to TRBD2. After removal of 0 bases from V and 5 bases from J, the junction contained 5 bases not matched to a gene. This CDR3 has 16 amino acids. Germline CDR1 and CDR2: SGHTA and FQGTGA. The CDR3 sequence is CASSLTGAGGDNEQFF. CDR3 sequence (DNA): TGTGCCAGCAGCTTAACAGGCGCGGGAGGGGACAATGAGCAGTTCTTC.

The chain joins TRBV6-5 to TRBJ1-1, with D uncertain. This CDR3 spans 12 amino acids. Germline lookup yields CDR1 MNHEY and CDR2 SVGAGI. V lost 7 bases and J 2 bases, leaving 8 bases between the germline ends. CDR3 nucleotides: TGTGCCAGCAAACGGGGTAACACTGAAGCTTTCTTT. Translating gives CASKRGNTEAFF.

This rearrangement joins TRBV18 to TRBJ1-2; tentatively, D is TRBD1 (5 bases). V lost 0 bases and J lost 4, with 9 bases in between. Germline V lookup: CDR1 KGHSH, CDR2 LQKENI. The CDR3 has 14 residues. This CDR3 is CASSPPSRAYGYTF. The CDR3 DNA follows: TGTGCCAGCTCACCACCGAGCAGGGCCTATGGCTACACCTTC.

This chain uses TRBV5-1 with TRBJ2-7; 12 bases are a match to TRBD2. This CDR3 region has 15 residues. V lost 2 bases and J lost 2; bases outside the gene matches: 2. Germline V gene lookup returns CDR1 SGHRS and CDR2 YFSETQ. The CDR3 reads CASSFRTSGTYEQYF. CDR3 nucleotide sequence: TGCGCCAGCAGCTTTCGGACTAGCGGGACCTACGAGCAGTACTTC.

This rearrangement joins TRBV2 to TRBJ1-6; TRBD1 agrees at 8 bases. The CDR3 extends over 14 amino acids. CDR1 is SNHLY and CDR2 is FYNNEI in the germline V gene. Trimming cost V 3 bases and J 17 bases; bases outside gene matches: 12. The CDR3 nucleotides are TGTGCCAGCAGTGAGTTCCACCGGGACAGGCAATTCCACTTT. Its protein product is CASSEFHRDRQFHF.

The chain uses TRBV18 and TRBJ1-3; D not certain. The germline V gene encodes CDR1 KGHSH and CDR2 LQKENI. V lost 3 bases to trimming and J lost 4 bases, with 4 bases between them. The CDR3 is 12 amino acids. Here the CDR3 reads CASSPTGNTIYF. The CDR3 bases are TGTGCCAGCTCACCCACAGGAAACACCATATATTTT.

This chain connects TRBV19 to TRBJ1-5, with D unresolved. This CDR3 is built from 15 residues. Germline values: CDR1 LNHDA, CDR2 SQIVND (reference sequence). V was clipped by 5 bases and J by 0 bases, with 11 bases between them. CDR3 coding DNA: TGTGCCAGTAGTCGGCAGAGCGATAGCAATCAGCCCCAGCATTTT. This codes for CASSRQSDSNQPQHF. Complete variable domain (other parts from reference TRBV19 and TRBJ1-5): DGGITQSPKYLFRKEGQNVTLSCEQNLNHDAMYWYRQDPGQGLRLIYYSQIVNDFQKGDIAEGYSVSREKKESFPLTVTSAQKNPTAFYLCASSRQSDSNQPQHFGDGTRLSIL.

V usage is TRBV7-2 and J usage is TRBJ1-1; 7 bases match TRBD1. CDR1 and CDR2 from the germline V gene are SGHTA and FQGNSA. The CDR3 is 15 residues long. The V and J ends lost 1 base and 2 bases, in that order; junction bases with no gene match: 4. The CDR3 nucleotides are TGTGCCAGCAGCTTAGTAGGGGGCGCAAACACTGAAGCTTTCTTT. This codes for CASSLVGGANTEAFF.

This chain uses TRBV16 with TRBJ1-5, with D perhaps matching TRBD1 (5 bases). The germline V gene encodes CDR1 KGHSY and CDR2 FQNENV. Trimming stripped 0 bases from V and 2 bases from J, with 8 bases between. The CDR3 consists of 15 residues. This CDR3 reads CASSQSSRGNQPQHF. The CDR3 nucleotides are TGTGCCAGCAGCCAATCCTCCAGGGGCAATCAGCCCCAGCATTTT.